The clone carrying this TCR beta chain was seen at least ten times. What it recognizes is unknown. This sample is part of a study of T cell repertoires in cytomegalovirus infection. Study-level information: Indicated by public TCR beta signatures were CMV infection and matching HLA type. Study-wide findings and caveats: Ex vivo responses were dominated by HLA-C-restricted CMV-specific TCR beta clonotypes. Carriers of CMV and the relevant HLA type were discriminated by public TCR beta frequency.

TCRdb independently ran MiXCR on the reads; one entry per CDR3 protein. The table includes more than 250,000 distinct CDR3 sequences, 12% to 15% detected once. The sequencing sample was made of PBMCs. The TCR sequence derives from a human donor in good health (CMV status not recorded). Some clones in this sample may be carry-over from other donors' samples.

CDR3: CASSLVAGGSADTQYF. CDR3 coding DNA: TGTGCCAGCAGCTTGGTAGCGGGGGGGAGCGCAGATACGCAGTATTTT. V usage is TRBV7-8 and J usage is TRBJ2-3, with TRBD2 matching over 11 bases. This CDR3 spans 16 amino acids. Trimming removed 3 bases from V and 4 bases from J; junction bases left unmatched: 6. Germline-derived CDR1 and CDR2 are SGHVS and FQNEAQ.